This is a list of T cell receptor beta chains from one sample in a study of cytomegalovirus exposure and HLA in healthy donors. Clones were read by immunoSEQ multiplex PCR, and TCRdb kept only the in-frame ones, dropping some. This sample's table has 50,000 or so clones. Sequenced material: PBMCs. The receptors here all came from a man in his fifties or sixties in good health and CMV-seropositive. The CDR3 runs from the conserved cysteine through the conserved F or W. Fields, in order: CDR3 length, J gene, V gene, D gene, CDR3 protein, CDR3 DNA. A D gene is named only where the DNA matches it firmly.

19 | TRBJ1-2 | TRBV7-9 | TRBD1 | CASSITASGGGESDSGYTF | TGTGCCAGCAGCATAACGGCAAGTGGAGGGGGCGAATCTGATTCTGGCTACACCTTC
16 | TRBJ2-1 | TRBV18 | TRBD2 | CASSPPDLAGYNEQFF | TGTGCCAGCTCACCACCGGACCTAGCGGGCTACAATGAGCAGTTCTTC
16 | TRBJ2-2 | TRBV19 | - | CASSWEGGGYTGELFF | TGTGCCAGTAGTTGGGAGGGAGGGGGATACACCGGGGAGCTGTTTTTT
15 | TRBJ2-1 | TRBV2 | - | CASRYSDTSYNEQFF | TGTGCCAGCCGATATAGCGATACCTCCTACAATGAGCAGTTCTTC
15 | TRBJ1-5 | TRBV19 | - | CASSIGPQGNQPQHF | TGTGCCAGTAGTATAGGCCCACAGGGCAATCAGCCCCAGCATTTT
12 | TRBJ1-2 | TRBV28 | - | CASRLPGYGYTF | TGTGCCAGCAGACTCCCGGGATATGGCTACACCTTC
15 | TRBJ1-3 | TRBV30 | - | CAWSVRGISGNTIYF | TGTGCCTGGAGTGTAAGGGGAATCTCTGGAAACACCATATATTTT
13 | TRBJ1-2 | TRBV19 | - | CASSVDRNYGYTF | TGTGCCAGTAGTGTGGACAGAAACTATGGCTACACCTTC
16 | TRBJ1-2 | TRBV18 | TRBD1 | CASSPAGTGDGYGYTF | TGTGCCAGCTCACCGGCCGGGACAGGGGACGGCTATGGCTACACCTTC
11 | TRBJ1-1 | TRBV29-1 | - | CSVVRGQEAFF | TGCAGCGTTGTCAGGGGTCAAGAAGCTTTCTTT
16 | TRBJ2-7 | TRBV25-1 | TRBD1 | CASSAREGTGTYEQYF | TGTGCCAGCAGTGCACGGGAAGGGACAGGAACCTACGAGCAGTACTTC
13 | TRBJ2-1 | TRBV30 | - | CAWSVISYNEQFF | TGTGCCTGGAGTGTTATCTCCTACAATGAGCAGTTCTTC
16 | TRBJ2-7 | TRBV5-6 | TRBD2 | CASSLGAAGAGYEQYF | TGTGCCAGCAGCTTGGGGGCAGCGGGAGCGGGCTACGAGCAGTACTTC
16 | TRBJ2-3 | TRBV7-8 | - | CASSSLRSDRTDTQYF | TGTGCCAGCAGCTCGCTTAGATCCGATCGCACAGATACGCAGTATTTT
14 | TRBJ1-1 | TRBV11-2 | - | CASSLARRGLEAFF | TGTGCCAGCAGCTTAGCCCGTAGGGGTTTGGAAGCTTTCTTT